This T cell receptor (beta chain) stems from a study of technical replicates of blood from a few donors. This clone was detected only once. Germline trimming cut 0 bases from V and 1 base from J; bases unmatched to any gene: 21. The CDR3 has 21 amino acids. Germline CDR1 and CDR2: SGHRS and YFSETQ. Profiling relied on immunoSEQ multiplex PCR, and the TCRdb table lists in-frame clones only, not all of them. The sample consists of 81,000 or so clones, about 96% of them appearing once. The J gene is TRBJ1-1, the V gene TRBV5-1, with TRBD1 matching over 7 bases. The receptor was derived from a human donor in good health. The sample was T cells isolated from PBMCs. In DNA form, the CDR3 reads TGCGCCAGCAGCTTGGAGACCAACAGGGGACGAGGAATGGGGGAGAACACTGAAGCTTTCTTT. The encoded protein is CASSLETNRGRGMGENTEAFF.